The rows below give T cell receptor beta chains drawn from one sample of a study of T cell responses to AZD1222 COVID-19 vaccine. Measured with immunoSEQ multiplex PCR; TCRdb has only the in-frame clones, and not every one. The table lists under 200,000 clones, under 95% of them singletons. The sequencing here drew on peripheral blood, taken 28 days after the second AZD1222 dose. Receptor source: an adult who received the AZD1222 COVID-19 vaccine. Each CDR3 is given without its conserved first and last residue. The order of the fields is CDR3 protein, J gene, D gene, V gene, clone size. A D gene is named only where the DNA matches it firmly. Clone size is stated in some rows and not others, as once, few, many or a class when expanded.

CDR3: ASSLDGYEQF
J: TRBJ2-1
D: NA
V: TRBV27
size: NA

CDR3: ASSAQGAGGYT
J: TRBJ1-2
D: TRBD1
V: TRBV7-9
size: once

CDR3: ASSPGQGEAF
J: TRBJ1-1
D: TRBD1
V: TRBV18
size: NA

CDR3: ASRQWTRNLETQY
J: TRBJ2-5
D: NA
V: TRBV27
size: NA

CDR3: ASSELGVSGNTIY
J: TRBJ1-3
D: NA
V: TRBV25-1
size: NA

CDR3: ASSLDAGLSTDTQY
J: TRBJ2-3
D: NA
V: TRBV7-2
size: NA

CDR3: ASGSSGEGTIY
J: TRBJ1-3
D: NA
V: TRBV12-5
size: NA

CDR3: ASSDRRSDNQPQH
J: TRBJ1-5
D: NA
V: TRBV6-1
size: NA

CDR3: ASGLILIGDTDEQY
J: TRBJ2-7
D: NA
V: TRBV12-5
size: NA

CDR3: ASSWSRDRIDEQF
J: TRBJ2-1
D: TRBD1
V: TRBV28
size: NA

CDR3: ASSYYRADYGYT
J: TRBJ1-2
D: NA
V: TRBV6-2/TRBV6-3
size: NA

CDR3: AWGPKKYEQY
J: TRBJ2-7
D: NA
V: TRBV30
size: NA

CDR3: ASSPQTNTGELF
J: TRBJ2-2
D: NA
V: TRBV18
size: NA

CDR3: ASSLAGSPVDEQY
J: TRBJ2-7
D: NA
V: TRBV5-4
size: NA

CDR3: ASSRSKETQY
J: TRBJ2-5
D: NA
V: TRBV5-1
size: once